Sequencing of this T cell receptor (beta chain) was carried out in a study of beta chain features in type 1 diabetes. General study findings and limits: There were fewer insertions and more deletions at the VDJ junctions of type 1 diabetes patients. Moderately but significantly shorter TCRB CDR3s were found in Type 1 diabetes patients in all four CD4+ subsets.

Losses at the gene ends were 4 bases for V and 8 bases for J; bases not matched to a gene: 8. Germline CDR1 is SQVTM and CDR2 is ANQGSEA. This CDR3 comprises 13 residues. The whole isolated RNA underwent reverse transcription, so sequencing captured expressed TCRB transcripts. TCRdb's table, derived via immunoSEQ multiplex PCR, lists solely in-frame clones and lacks some. The sample holds 600,000 to 700,000 clones, 10% to 15% seen once. In regard to this clone: Its antigen is still unknown.

This sequence joins TRBV29-1 and TRBJ2-1; 7 positions agree with TRBD1. The sequence was collected from a man younger than 35 with type 1 diabetes. The sequencing sample was made of naive CD4+ T cells from blood. CDR3 in DNA: TGCAGCGTTGGACAGGGTCTTTTCCATGAGCAGTTCTTC. Its protein is CSVGQGLFHEQFF.